This TCR beta chain was captured by sequencing in a study of cytomegalovirus exposure and HLA in healthy donors. Overall study context: Of the donors genotyped, several hundred in all, less than 90% fell in the Caucasian-associated ancestry cluster. Study-level results: The study put 150 to 200 TCR beta chains on its list as cytomegalovirus-associated.

A multiplex PCR was run with 60 Vbeta primers and 13 Jbeta primers. This table comes from immunoSEQ multiplex PCR, and its TCRdb copy is limited to in-frame clones, with some not included. The table lists some 190,000 clones, 70% to 80% of them singletons. On this clone itself: Antigen unknown.

Trimming stripped 0 bases from V and 4 bases from J, with 12 bases between. CDR1 KGHSH and CDR2 LQKENI come from the germline V gene. The CDR3 has 15 amino acids. The specimen sequenced was PBMCs. This receptor was identified in a woman aged 45-65 years in good health and CMV-seronegative. This rearrangement joins TRBV18 to TRBJ2-5; D perhaps matches TRBD2 (5 bases). The CDR3 loop is CASSPPLGGGETQYF. The CDR3 DNA reads as TGTGCCAGCTCACCACCGCTCGGAGGTGGAGAGACCCAGTACTTC.